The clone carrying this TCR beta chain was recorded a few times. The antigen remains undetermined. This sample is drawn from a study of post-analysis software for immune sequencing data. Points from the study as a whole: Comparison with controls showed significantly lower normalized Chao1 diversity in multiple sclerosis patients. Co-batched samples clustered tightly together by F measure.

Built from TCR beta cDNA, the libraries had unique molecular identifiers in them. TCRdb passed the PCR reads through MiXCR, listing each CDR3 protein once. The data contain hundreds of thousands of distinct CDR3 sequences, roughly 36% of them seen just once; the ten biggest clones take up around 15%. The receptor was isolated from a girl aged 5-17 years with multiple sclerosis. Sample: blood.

CDR3 DNA: TGTGCCAGCAGTTTAGACCGTGACGCCAAAAACATTCAGTACTTC. This translates into CASSLDRDAKNIQYF. This sequence joins TRBV27 and TRBJ2-4; D unresolved. CDR3 size: 15 residues. The germline gives CDR1 MNHEY, CDR2 SMNVEV (reference sequence). The V and J ends lost 2 bases and 1 base respectively, with 9 bases between them.